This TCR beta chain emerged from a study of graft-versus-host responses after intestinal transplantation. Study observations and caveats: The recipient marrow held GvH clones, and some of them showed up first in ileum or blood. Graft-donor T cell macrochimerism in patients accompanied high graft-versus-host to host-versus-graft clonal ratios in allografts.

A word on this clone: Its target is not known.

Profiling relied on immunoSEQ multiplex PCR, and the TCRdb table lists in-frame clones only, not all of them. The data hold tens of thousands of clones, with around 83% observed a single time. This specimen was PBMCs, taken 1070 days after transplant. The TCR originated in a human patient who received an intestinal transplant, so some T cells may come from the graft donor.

Written as DNA, the CDR3 is TGTGCCAGCAGTTTAGACAGGTCTGGCTATGGCTACACCTTC. Translating gives CASSLDRSGYGYTF. The chain couples TRBV27 to TRBJ1-2, with a weak D call TRBD1 (6 bases). CDR3 length equals 14 residues. Per the germline V gene, CDR1 is MNHEY and CDR2 is SMNVEV (reference sequence). Trimming removed 2 bases at V and 4 bases at J, with 11 bases between.